The following is a T cell receptor (beta chain) sequence with its context. The assay was immunoSEQ multiplex PCR, and TCRdb's table has in-frame clones only and misses some. Here the sample spans 130,000 or so clones, over 65% being singletons. Separate from the 666-subject first cohort was the approximately 110-subject validation cohort, to which the donors belonged. This entry comes from a study of cytomegalovirus exposure and HLA in healthy donors. CDR1 and CDR2 from the germline V gene are SGHTA and FQGNSA. This CDR3 contains 17 residues. The ends lost 5 bases at V and 5 bases at J; junction bases unmatched: 8.

Sequencing was carried out using PBMCs. This receptor was identified in a woman younger than 45 in good health and CMV-seronegative. The V gene is TRBV7-2, the J gene TRBJ2-2; 13 positions match TRBD2. DNA of the CDR3: TGTGCCAGCAGCCTCGGGACTAGCGGGGCGGGTACCGGGGAGCTGTTTTTT. Protein product: CASSLGTSGAGTGELFF.